The 22 T cell receptor beta chains below come from one sample, sequenced in a study of blood T cell repertoires in COVID-19. Repertoires were generated with immunoSEQ multiplex PCR, while TCRdb's copy carries only in-frame clones and drops some. The table lists over 200,000 clones, 80% to 95% of them singletons. Sequenced: peripheral blood. These receptors were taken from a young adult with COVID-19, enrolled during active disease.

This clone has just one count. The chain employs TRBV5-1 and TRBJ1-2; D remains ambiguous. Trimming pared 4 bases from V and 0 bases from J, leaving 22 bases between. The germline gives CDR1 SGHRS, CDR2 YFSETQ. The CDR3 loop spans 18 amino acids. CDR3: CASSLEFPIDGSNYGYTF. The DNA for the CDR3 is TGCGCCAGCAGCCTAGAATTCCCCATTGACGGATCTAACTATGGCTACACCTTC.

DNA for the CDR3: TGTGCCACCAGTGATTTGCGGGACAGCCAGTTCTTC. Amino acids: CATSDLRDSQFF. The V gene is TRBV24-1, the J gene TRBJ2-1, with 7 bases aligning to TRBD1. Losses at the gene ends were 0 bases for V and 13 bases for J; bases not matched to a gene: 2. Germline V gene data show CDR1 as KGHDR and CDR2 as SFDVKD. The CDR3 is 12 residues long.

This sequence joins TRBV19 and TRBJ2-5; D ambiguous. The CDR3 sequence is 13 residues long. With 3 bases removed from V and 0 bases from J, the gap between germline ends came to 5 bases. Per the germline V gene, CDR1 is LNHDA and CDR2 is SQIVND (reference sequence). The CDR3 spells CASSIQYQETQYF. The DNA for the CDR3 is TGTGCCAGTAGTATCCAGTACCAAGAGACCCAGTACTTC.

V gene TRBV6-5 combines with J gene TRBJ1-2, with D possibly matching TRBD1 (5 bases). CDR1 and CDR2 from the germline V gene are MNHEY and SVGAGI. The CDR3 is 15 amino acids. V was clipped by 5 bases and J by 4 bases, with 17 bases between them. The CDR3 bases are TGTGCCAGCAGTCCCGGGTGGGCAGGGCCCTATGGCTACACCTTC. Translated, it gives CASSPGWAGPYGYTF.

The chain recombines TRBV12-3 or TRBV12-4 with TRBJ1-4; TRBD1 agrees at 8 bases. V was clipped by 7 bases and J by 5 bases; unmatched bases: 3. This CDR3 is 13 amino acids long. CDR3 DNA sequence: TGTGCCAGCAAGGACAGGGCGAATGAAAAACTGTTTTTT. Residues: CASKDRANEKLFF.

The rearrangement joins TRBV7-2 to TRBJ1-1; 9 positions agree with TRBD1. The V and J ends lost 3 bases and 11 bases, in that order; junction bases with no gene match: 7. CDR3 size: 13 residues. Looked up from germline, CDR1 is SGHTA and CDR2 is FQGNSA. The CDR3 reads CASSFRLGQGAFF. CDR3 DNA: TGTGCCAGCAGCTTCCGCCTAGGACAGGGGGCTTTCTTT. Complete variable domain (other parts from reference TRBV7-2 and TRBJ1-1): GAGVSQSPSNKVTEKGKDVELRCDPISGHTALYWYRQSLGQGLEFLIYFQGNSAPDKSGLPSDRFSAERTGGSVSTLTIQRTQQEDSAVYLCASSFRLGQGAFFGQGTRLTVV.

The chain carries TRBV24-1 and TRBJ2-6; perhaps TRBD1 as D (6 bases). Trimming removed 4 bases at V and 3 bases at J, with 12 bases between. CDR3 length: 16 residues. Germline loops: CDR1 KGHDR, CDR2 SFDVKD. This CDR3 reads CATSDSQGGGANVLTF. In DNA, the CDR3 is TGTGCCACCAGTGACTCACAGGGTGGTGGGGCCAACGTCCTGACTTTC.

This clone occurred once. The J gene is TRBJ2-5, the V gene TRBV6-5; TRBD2 matches at 8 bases. V trimming: 10 bases; J trimming: 4 bases; junction bases outside the gene matches: 14. The length of the CDR3 is 15 residues. The germline V gene encodes CDR1 MNHEY and CDR2 SVGAGI. The CDR3 DNA is TGTGCCACCCGGACAGCGACGGGGGGGAGAGAGACCCAGTACTTC. This codes for CATRTATGGRETQYF.

The rearrangement links TRBV28 to TRBJ2-1, with no clear D. Germline CDR1 MDHEN, CDR2 SYDVKM. The CDR3 covers 13 residues. Trimming shortened V by 7 bases and J by 10 bases, and 17 bases separated the two germline ends. CDR3 sequence (DNA): TGTGCCAGCACCGGAATTGGGCGATCCGAGCAGTTCTTC. Translated: CASTGIGRSEQFF.

The chain has TRBV7-9 and TRBJ2-4, with 8 bases identical to TRBD2. The CDR3 totals 15 residues. Germline values: CDR1 SEHNR, CDR2 FQNEAQ (reference sequence). V shed 4 bases, J shed 1 base, and the junction held 3 bases outside the gene matches. The CDR3: CASSSTGGAKNIQYF. CDR3 coding DNA: TGTGCCAGCAGCTCAACGGGAGGGGCCAAAAACATTCAGTACTTC.

The V call is TRBV4-1, the J call TRBJ2-7, with 7 bases matching TRBD1. Unmatched junction bases numbered 10, after V lost 2 bases and J lost 3 bases. Germline V CDR1 and CDR2: MGHRA, YSYEKL. CDR3 length equals 16 residues. The CDR3 nucleotides are TGCGCCAGCAGCCAAATTAGCCGGGACAGCAACTACGAGCAGTACTTC. Protein: CASSQISRDSNYEQYF.

The CDR3 DNA reads TGTGCCAGCAGCGTAGGCCCGGGGGGGGCGGGAGTCGACGAGCAGTACTTC. It is translated as CASSVGPGGAGVDEQYF. V gene TRBV9 combines with J gene TRBJ2-7; TRBD2 matches at 8 bases. Per germline, CDR1 SGDLS and CDR2 YYNGEE. V shed 0 bases and J 5 bases; nucleotides not matched to a gene: 13. The CDR3 totals 17 residues. The variable domain in full, with the rest retrieved from reference TRBV9 and TRBJ2-7, is DSGVTQTPKHLITATGQRVTLRCSPRSGDLSVYWYQQSLDQGLQFLIQYYNGEERAKGNILERFSAQQFPDLHSELNLSSLELGDSALYFCASSVGPGGAGVDEQYFGPGTRLTVT.

The gene calls are TRBV2 and TRBJ1-5; D is possibly TRBD1 (5 bases). V shed 7 bases and J shed 0 bases, with 13 bases lying between them. The CDR3 is 15 residues long. CDR1 is SNHLY, CDR2 FYNNEI, per germline. This CDR3 reads CASKGRDYSNQPQHF. The CDR3 nucleotides read TGTGCCAGCAAGGGCAGGGATTATAGCAATCAGCCCCAGCATTTT.

The chain joins TRBV29-1 to TRBJ1-2; perhaps TRBD1 as D (5 bases). The CDR3 runs 11 residues. Trimming took off 6 bases at V and 11 bases at J, with 16 bases between the two ends. CDR1 and CDR2 (germline): SQVTM, ANQGSEA. The CDR3 spells CSVQLSRGYTF. Written as DNA, the CDR3 is TGCAGCGTGCAGCTGTCGCGGGGGTACACCTTC.

V and J are TRBV7-9 and TRBJ2-3; no definite D call. This CDR3 is 12 amino acids long. The V gene's germline CDR1 is SEHNR and CDR2 FQNEAQ (reference sequence). Trimming took 5 bases from V and 5 from J, leaving 8 bases between them. CDR3 sequence (DNA): TGTGCCAGCAGCGCCCCAGAAGATACGCAGTATTTT. Translated, it gives CASSAPEDTQYF. Together with reference TRBV7-9 and TRBJ2-3, the CDR3 gives the full variable domain: DTGVSQNPRHKITKRGQNVTFRCDPISEHNRLYWYRQTLGQGPEFLTYFQNEAQLEKSRLLSDRFSAERPKGSFSTLEIQRTEQGDSAMYLCASSAPEDTQYFGPGTRLTVL.

This chain joins TRBV5-5 and TRBJ2-5; 8 nucleotides agree with TRBD1. The CDR3 has 14 residues. J lost 5 bases, V lost 2 bases, and 5 bases had no gene match. In germline, CDR1 is SGHKS, CDR2 YYEKEE (reference sequence). CDR3 region: CASSFDDRGETQYF. In DNA form, the CDR3 reads TGTGCCAGCAGCTTCGATGACAGGGGTGAGACCCAGTACTTC.

The rearrangement uses TRBV6-5 and TRBJ2-7; maybe TRBD1 (5 bases). V lost 2 bases and J 5 bases, leaving 7 bases between the germline ends. This CDR3 comprises 12 residues. From germline, CDR1 is MNHEY and CDR2 SVGAGI. The chain's CDR3 is CASSYRGNEQYF. CDR3 nucleotides: TGTGCCAGCAGTTACAGGGGCAACGAGCAGTACTTC.

The chain is built from TRBV19 and TRBJ2-7; 7 bases align to TRBD1. CDR1 is LNHDA, CDR2 SQIVND, per germline (reference sequence). Unmatched junction bases numbered 4, after V lost 4 bases and J lost 4 bases. There are 13 residues in the CDR3. CDR3 coding DNA: TGTGCCAGTAGTAGGGGGACAGCTTACGAGCAGTACTTC. It yields the protein CASSRGTAYEQYF.

The chain uses TRBV13 and TRBJ1-2, with a tentative D call TRBD1 (6 bases). CDR3 length: 15 amino acids. CDR1 is PRHDT and CDR2 is FYEKMQ in the germline V gene (reference sequence). V lost 5 bases and J 3 bases, leaving 16 bases between the germline ends. The CDR3 region is CASSPRGADYYGYTF. The CDR3 DNA is TGTGCCAGCAGCCCCCGGGGGGCAGATTACTATGGCTACACCTTC.

The chain combines TRBV12-5 with TRBJ2-1, with 13 bases that match TRBD2. J was trimmed by 11 bases and V by 6 bases; bases with no gene match: 10. The CDR3 extends over 15 amino acids. From germline, CDR1 is LGHNT and CDR2 FRNRAP. CDR3 protein: CASGLGTSGDWKQFF. The DNA for the CDR3 is TGTGCTAGTGGCCTAGGGACTAGCGGGGACTGGAAGCAGTTCTTC. The complete variable domain, with remaining parts taken from reference TRBV12-5 and TRBJ2-1, reads DARVTQTPRHKVTEMGQEVTMRCQPILGHNTVFWYRQTMMQGLELLAYFRNRAPLDDSGMPKDRFSAEMPDATLATLKIQPSEPRDSAVYFCASGLGTSGDWKQFFGPGTRLTVL.

The V and J genes are TRBV12-2 and TRBJ2-2; TRBD1 is taken as the D call from the table, unchecked against the DNA. TRBV12-2 is recorded as a pseudogene. This CDR3 is 16 amino acids long. Here the CDR3 DNA reads TGTGCAAGTCGCTTACCCCGGGACAGGGTGAACGGGGAGCTGTTTTTT. It codes for CASRLPRDRVNGELFF.

The CDR3 bases are TGTGCCAGCAGCTTGGGGGGAAGGGACTATGGCTACACCTTC. This translates into CASSLGGRDYGYTF. The chain has TRBV7-2 and TRBJ1-2, with D maybe TRBD1 (5 bases). The CDR3 contains 14 residues. Between the trimmed V and J ends, which lost 3 bases and 3 bases, there was a span of 11 bases. Germline V gene sequence: CDR1 SGHTA, CDR2 FQGNSA. Drawing the rest from reference TRBV7-2 and TRBJ1-2, the complete variable domain is GAGVSQSPSNKVTEKGKDVELRCDPISGHTALYWYRQSLGQGLEFLIYFQGNSAPDKSGLPSDRFSAERTGGSVSTLTIQRTQQEDSAVYLCASSLGGRDYGYTFGSGTRLTVV.